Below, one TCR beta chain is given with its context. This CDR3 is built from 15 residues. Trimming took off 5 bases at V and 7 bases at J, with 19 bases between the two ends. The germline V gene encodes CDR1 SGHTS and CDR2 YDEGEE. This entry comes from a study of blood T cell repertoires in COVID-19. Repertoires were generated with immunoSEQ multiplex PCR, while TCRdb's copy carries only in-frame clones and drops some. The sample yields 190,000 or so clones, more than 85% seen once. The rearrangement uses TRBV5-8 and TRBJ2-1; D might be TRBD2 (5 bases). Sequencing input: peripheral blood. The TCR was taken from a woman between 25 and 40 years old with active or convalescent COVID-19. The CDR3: CASSRTGGGRNEQFF. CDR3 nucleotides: TGTGCCAGCAGTCGAACTGGTGGTGGGAGAAATGAGCAGTTCTTC.